This TCR beta chain was recovered during a study of blood T cell repertoires in COVID-19. In the study overall: Acute and convalescent COVID-19 samples came from the United States, Italy and Spain. Nucleic acid was either cDNA or gDNA, and it came from T cells, B-cell-depleted T cells, or PBMCs.

Only in-frame clones appear in the TCRdb table, and some are missing; sequencing was by immunoSEQ multiplex PCR. The sample includes approximately 280,000 clones, around 84% of them seen just once. The CDR3 runs to 14 residues. Germline V lookup: CDR1 LNHDA, CDR2 SQIVND (reference sequence). V was pared by 7 bases and J by 1 base, with 13 bases between. Cohort 3 donors were reported recovered after two negative PCRs, clearance, or symptom resolution. Sequencing was performed on PBMCs or T cells enriched from blood (not recorded which). The TCR was taken from a woman in her forties or fifties who had recovered from COVID-19. J is TRBJ1-1 and V is TRBV19, with D perhaps matching TRBD1 (6 bases). CDR3 in amino acids: CASKWDITNTEAFF. The CDR3 DNA reads as TGTGCCAGTAAATGGGACATTACGAACACTGAAGCTTTCTTT.